This TCR beta chain was identified in a study of blood T cell repertoires in COVID-19. Study background: The samples span acute and convalescent COVID-19 from the United States, Italy and Spain. The cDNA or gDNA used as material had been derived from T cells, B-cell-depleted T cells, or PBMCs.

Data came from immunoSEQ multiplex PCR; TCRdb stores just in-frame clones and leaves some out. The sample holds 150,000 to 200,000 clones; roughly 73% are singletons and the top ten take about 3%. Details on this clone: Germline is not matched at one junction end, which may reflect a read error.

This clonotype was obtained from a man aged 70-80 years with acute or convalescent COVID-19. The sample comprised peripheral blood.

CDR3 sequence reads: CASSSLPYNEQFF. CDR3 nucleotide sequence: TGTGCTAGCAGCTCCCTACCCTACAATGAGCAGTTCTTC. The J gene is TRBJ2-1, the V gene TRBV7-7; D not certain. The CDR3 runs 13 residues. Germline assignment: CDR1 SSHAT and CDR2 FNYEAQ (reference sequence).